The entry below gives a single TCR beta chain sequence along with its context. Clones were read by immunoSEQ multiplex PCR, and TCRdb kept only the in-frame ones, dropping some. The sample holds roughly 410,000 clones, around 95% seen once. The CDR3 has 12 residues. The germline CDR1 and CDR2 sequences are MNHNS and SASEGT. V lost 7 bases to trimming and J lost 2 bases, with 7 bases between them. This sample was included in a study of shared T cell receptors in the human thymus. The chain employs TRBV6-1 and TRBJ2-3, with D unresolved. The clonotype comes from a human donor. Sequenced: thymocytes. CDR3 protein: CASKLDTDTQYF. CDR3 DNA sequence: TGTGCCAGCAAACTGGACACAGATACGCAGTATTTT.